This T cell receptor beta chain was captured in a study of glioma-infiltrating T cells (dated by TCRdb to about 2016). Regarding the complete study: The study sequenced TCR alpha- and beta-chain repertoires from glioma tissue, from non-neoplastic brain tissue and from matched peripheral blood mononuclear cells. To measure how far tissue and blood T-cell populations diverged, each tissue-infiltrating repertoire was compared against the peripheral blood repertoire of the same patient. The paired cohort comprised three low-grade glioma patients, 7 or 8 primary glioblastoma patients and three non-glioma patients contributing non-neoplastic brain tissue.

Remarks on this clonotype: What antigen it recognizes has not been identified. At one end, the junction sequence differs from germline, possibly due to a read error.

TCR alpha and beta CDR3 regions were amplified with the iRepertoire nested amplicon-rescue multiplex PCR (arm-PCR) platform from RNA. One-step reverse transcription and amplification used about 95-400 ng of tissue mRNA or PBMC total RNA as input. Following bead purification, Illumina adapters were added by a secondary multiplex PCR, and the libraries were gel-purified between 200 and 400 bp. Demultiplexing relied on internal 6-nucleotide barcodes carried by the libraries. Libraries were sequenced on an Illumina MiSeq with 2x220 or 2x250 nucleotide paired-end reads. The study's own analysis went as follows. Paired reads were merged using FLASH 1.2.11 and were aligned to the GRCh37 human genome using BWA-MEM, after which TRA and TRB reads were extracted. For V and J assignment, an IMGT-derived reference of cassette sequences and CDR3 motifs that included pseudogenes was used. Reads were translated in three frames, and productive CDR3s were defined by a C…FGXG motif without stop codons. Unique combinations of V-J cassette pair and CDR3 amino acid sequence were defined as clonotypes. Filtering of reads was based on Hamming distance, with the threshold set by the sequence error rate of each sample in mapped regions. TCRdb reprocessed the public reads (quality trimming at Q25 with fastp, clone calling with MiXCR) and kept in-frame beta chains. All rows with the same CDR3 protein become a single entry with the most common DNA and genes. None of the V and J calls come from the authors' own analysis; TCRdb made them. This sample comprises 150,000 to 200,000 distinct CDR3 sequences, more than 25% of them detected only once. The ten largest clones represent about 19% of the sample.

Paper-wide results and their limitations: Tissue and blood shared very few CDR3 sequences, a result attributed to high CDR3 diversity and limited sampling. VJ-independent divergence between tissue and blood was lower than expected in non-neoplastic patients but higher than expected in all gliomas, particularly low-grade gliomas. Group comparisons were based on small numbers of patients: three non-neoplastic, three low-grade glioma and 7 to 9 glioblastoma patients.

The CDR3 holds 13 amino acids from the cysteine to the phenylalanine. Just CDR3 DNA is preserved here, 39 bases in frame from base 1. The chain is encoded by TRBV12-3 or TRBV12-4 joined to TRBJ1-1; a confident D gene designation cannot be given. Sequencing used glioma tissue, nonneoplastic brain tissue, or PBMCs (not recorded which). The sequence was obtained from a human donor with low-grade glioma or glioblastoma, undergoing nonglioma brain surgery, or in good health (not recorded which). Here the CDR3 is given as CASSFSVNTGAFF. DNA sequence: TGTGCCAGCAGTTTTTCGGTGAACACTGGAGCTTTCTTT.